Each of the 7 T cell receptor beta chains below was sequenced from the same sample in a study of CD8+ T cells in alopecia areata. Treatment defined: oral pan-JAK inhibitor, 5-10 mg twice daily. RNA was extracted and reverse transcribed into cDNA as the sequencing template. Sequenced by immunoSEQ multiplex PCR; TCRdb stores in-frame clones only, minus some. The data show about 250,000 clones, around three fifths seen once. This specimen consisted of CD4+ T cells sorted from blood, obtained at week 52, from a patient treated with tofacitinib. Every receptor here comes from a human donor with alopecia areata.

This clone was picked up a small number of times. This rearrangement joins TRBV7-9 to TRBJ1-1; D not certain. The germline gives CDR1 SEHNR, CDR2 FQNEAQ (reference sequence). This CDR3 is 12 amino acids long. Between the trimmed V and J ends, which lost 5 bases and 7 bases, there was a span of 11 bases. The CDR3 sequence is CASSVHTFEAFF. CDR3 coding DNA: TGTGCCAGCAGCGTCCATACGTTTGAAGCTTTCTTT.

CDR3 sequence reads: CASQYRIQETQYF. CDR3 in DNA: TGTGCCAGCCAGTACAGGATCCAAGAGACCCAGTACTTC. The chain has TRBV6-1 and TRBJ2-5; D may be TRBD1 (5 bases). V was shortened by 8 bases and J by 1 base, with 11 bases between the two germline ends. Germline loops: CDR1 MNHNS, CDR2 SASEGT. This CDR3 has 13 amino acids.

The genes are TRBV18 and TRBJ2-5; D is unclear. The CDR3 has 13 amino acids. V was cut by 3 bases and J by 3 bases, with 8 bases left in between. The germline CDR1 and CDR2 sequences are KGHSH and LQKENI. CDR3 DNA: TGTGCCAGCTCACCTAGGCTCAAAGAGACCCAGTACTTC. Translation: CASSPRLKETQYF.

The chain links TRBV30 to TRBJ2-7, with a weak D call TRBD2 (5 bases). The CDR3 is 11 residues long. The V and J ends lost 0 bases and 5 bases respectively, with 5 bases between them. The germline V gene has CDR1 GTSNPN and CDR2 SVGIG (reference sequence). CDR3 loop: CAWSVGDEQYF. DNA of the CDR3: TGTGCCTGGAGTGTCGGGGACGAGCAGTACTTC.

This clone was counted between two and nine times. V usage is TRBV9 and J usage is TRBJ2-5; 10 bases are a match to TRBD1. The CDR3 is 14 amino acids. Per germline, CDR1 SGDLS and CDR2 YYNGEE. With V trimmed by 4 bases and J by 5 bases, 5 bases remained unmatched. The CDR3 region is CASSRDRGLETQYF. The CDR3 region has the DNA TGTGCCAGCAGCAGAGACAGGGGGCTTGAGACCCAGTACTTC. The entire variable domain, with the rest obtained from reference TRBV9 and TRBJ2-5, is as follows: DSGVTQTPKHLITATGQRVTLRCSPRSGDLSVYWYQQSLDQGLQFLIQYYNGEERAKGNILERFSAQQFPDLHSELNLSSLELGDSALYFCASSRDRGLETQYFGPGTRLLVL.

The chain joins TRBV2 to TRBJ2-7; TRBD1 is a possible D gene (6 bases). This CDR3 comprises 13 residues. Per germline, CDR1 SNHLY and CDR2 FYNNEI. The V and J ends lost 7 bases and 6 bases respectively, with 16 bases between them. CDR3 loop: CASKLDSAGEQYF. The CDR3 region has the DNA TGTGCCAGCAAGTTGGACAGCGCTGGCGAGCAGTACTTC.

The gene calls are TRBV9 and TRBJ2-5; 7 nucleotides match TRBD1. The CDR3 has 15 amino acids. V trimming: 3 bases; J trimming: 0 bases; junction bases outside the gene matches: 5. CDR1 is SGDLS, CDR2 YYNGEE, per germline. As DNA, the CDR3 is TGTGCCAGCAGCGCTGGGACAGCGTACCAAGAGACCCAGTACTTC. This codes for CASSAGTAYQETQYF.